This record concerns one T cell receptor (beta chain) sequence. This sample was taken from a study of response to subunit inactivated influenza vaccine. A single record per CDR3 protein comes from TCRdb applying MiXCR to the RT-PCR reads. This table holds 600,000 to 700,000 distinct CDR3 sequences, less than 15% found once. The trim removed 2 bases at V and 2 bases at J, leaving 9 bases unmatched. The CDR3 is made up of 16 amino acids. The chain carries TRBV12-3 or TRBV12-4 and TRBJ2-7, with TRBD2 matching 7 bases. The sequence was obtained from a man aged 50-60 years who received an inactivated influenza vaccine. This specimen consisted of PBMCs from blood, obtained 14 to 15 days before vaccination. CDR3 amino acids: CASSLRVGGGAYEQYF. In DNA, the CDR3 is TGTGCCAGCAGTTTAAGAGTTGGTGGGGGGGCCTACGAGCAGTACTTC.